This T cell receptor beta chain stems from a study of T cells in Graves' hyperthyroidism and ophthalmopathy. This clonotype was observed a handful of times. What it binds is not known. Not enrolled were patients with uncontrolled infection, other autoimmune disease, pregnancy or lactation. Orbital computed tomography and thyroid ultrasound, together with serum TRAb and thyroxine and clinical symptoms, were used for diagnoses. Extraction of PBMCs used roughly 9.6 ml of fresh peripheral blood. Study outcomes and limitations: Peripheral blood also featured most of the thyroid clonotypes expanded above 0.001.

Amplified TCR beta CDR3 regions came from RNA transcripts. The TCR CDR3 first-round RT-PCR relied on the HTBI primer set. TCRdb re-called the multiplex PCR reads through MiXCR, storing one row per CDR3 protein. The repertoire holds approximately 360,000 distinct CDR3 sequences, with around 25% as singletons. CDR1 and CDR2 (germline): SGHVS, FNYEAQ. V gave up 5 bases and J gave up 2 bases, with 13 bases separating them. The CDR3 totals 14 residues. This receptor was identified in a man aged 45-65 years with Graves' hyperthyroidism. V is TRBV7-6 and J is TRBJ2-7; a possible D gene is TRBD1 (6 bases). The sequencing input was blood. CDR3 in amino acids: CASSRTDRTYEQYF. The CDR3 bases are TGTGCCAGCAGCCGTACCGACAGGACCTACGAGCAGTACTTC. Together with reference TRBV7-6 and TRBJ2-7, the CDR3 gives the full variable domain: GAGVSQSPRYKVTKRGQDVALRCDPISGHVSLYWYRQALGQGPEFLTYFNYEAQQDKSGLPNDRFSAERPEGSISTLTIQRTEQRDSAMYRCASSRTDRTYEQYFGPGTRLTVT.